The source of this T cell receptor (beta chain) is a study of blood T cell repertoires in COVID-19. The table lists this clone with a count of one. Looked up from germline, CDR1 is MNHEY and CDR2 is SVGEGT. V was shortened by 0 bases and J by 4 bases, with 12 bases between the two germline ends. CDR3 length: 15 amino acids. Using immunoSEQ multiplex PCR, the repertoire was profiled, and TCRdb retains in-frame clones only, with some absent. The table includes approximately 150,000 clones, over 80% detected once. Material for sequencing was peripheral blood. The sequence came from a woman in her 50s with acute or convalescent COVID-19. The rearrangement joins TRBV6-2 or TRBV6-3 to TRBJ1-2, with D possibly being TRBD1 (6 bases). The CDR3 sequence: CASSYSGQMTYGYTF. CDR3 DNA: TGTGCCAGCAGTTACTCGGGACAAATGACCTATGGCTACACCTTC.